What follows describes a single T cell receptor beta chain. Its antigen is as yet unknown. The repertoire was sequenced with immunoSEQ multiplex PCR; TCRdb's copy has only in-frame clones and lacks some. The sample consists of fewer than 100,000 clones, around 94% of them appearing once. The record originates from a study of cytomegalovirus exposure and HLA in healthy donors. Looking at the study overall: The roughly 110 validation repertoires were produced on the same platform as the roughly 690 repertoires of the first cohort. This was reported in a later analysis. Regarding the study as a whole: A later analysis found first-cohort TCR clusters tended to co-occur in the 110 or so validation repertoires. Cytomegalovirus status, reportedly, was diagnosed with high specificity and sensitivity by the classifier.

The donors were in the 120-subject validation cohort; that cohort was separate from the 666-subject first cohort. CDR1 and CDR2 (germline): SGHDN, FVKESK. Trimming took 5 bases from V and 8 from J, leaving 18 bases between them. CDR3 length equals 14 residues. The chain combines TRBV14 with TRBJ1-1; a weak D match, TRBD1 (5 bases). The sequenced sample was PBMCs. This TCR derives from a woman younger than 35 in good health and CMV-seropositive. In nucleotides, the CDR3 is TGTGCCAGCAGCACCATGGGACTCCCTTCGGAAGCTTTCTTT. Amino acid sequence: CASSTMGLPSEAFF.